The 21 T cell receptor beta chains in this list originate from one sample, sequenced in a study of graft-versus-host responses after intestinal transplantation. The data were produced by immunoSEQ multiplex PCR, yet TCRdb's version contains in-frame clones alone and is incomplete. The table includes 95,000 or so clones, approximately 90% detected once. Sequenced material: PBMCs, taken approximately 470 days after intestinal transplant. The source is a human patient who received an intestinal transplant, so some T cells may come from the graft donor.

The rearrangement joins TRBV5-1 to TRBJ1-5; no clear D. The germline V and J ends were trimmed by 6 bases and 2 bases, with 18 bases remaining between them. Germline values: CDR1 SGHRS, CDR2 YFSETQ. The CDR3 length is 16 residues. The CDR3 loop reads CASTVAGPLGNQPQHF. CDR3 DNA sequence: TGCGCCAGCACAGTCGCAGGACCCTTGGGCAATCAGCCCCAGCATTTT.

This clone was recorded once. The rearrangement links TRBV6-1 to TRBJ2-7, with unresolved D. Between the trimmed V and J ends, which lost 10 bases and 2 bases, there was a span of 9 bases. The CDR3 is made up of 11 amino acids. Germline lookup yields CDR1 MNHNS and CDR2 SASEGT. The CDR3 nucleotides read TGTGCCACCTCGTGGACCTACGAGCAGTACTTC. This codes for CATSWTYEQYF.

This clone has a single count. The chain joins TRBV11-2 to TRBJ1-1, with D possibly matching TRBD1 (6 bases). Trimming cost V 3 bases and J 1 base, with 15 bases left between them. Germline V CDR1 and CDR2: SGHAT, FQNNGV. The CDR3 spans 16 residues. The CDR3 nucleotides read TGTGCCAGCAGCTTGGGGCCCGACAGGAGGAACACTGAAGCTTTCTTT. It is translated as CASSLGPDRRNTEAFF.

The V call is TRBV27, the J call TRBJ1-2; D may be TRBD1 (5 bases). V lost 6 bases and J lost 4, with 27 bases in between. Germline V gene lookup returns CDR1 MNHEY and CDR2 SMNVEV (reference sequence). CDR3 size: 18 residues. CDR3 amino acids: CASRVLSTPGPGPYGYTF. CDR3 in DNA: TGTGCCAGCAGGGTTCTGTCGACCCCGGGGCCGGGGCCCTATGGCTACACCTTC.

The rearrangement links TRBV4-1 to TRBJ2-7; 10 nucleotides match TRBD2. CDR1 and CDR2 (germline): MGHRA, YSYEKL. The J segment lost 2 bases and the V segment lost 1 base, leaving 5 bases of the junction unmatched. The CDR3 spans 16 residues. CDR3 protein: CASSQVGLAGAYEQYF. As DNA, the CDR3 is TGCGCCAGCAGCCAAGTGGGGCTAGCGGGGGCCTACGAGCAGTACTTC.

The chain combines TRBV10-3 with TRBJ2-1; 10 nucleotides align to TRBD2. CDR3 size: 12 residues. CDR1 is ENHRY, CDR2 SYGVKD, per germline. V lost 7 bases and J lost 7; bases outside the gene matches: 1. The chain's CDR3 is CAITAGGNEQFF. The CDR3 nucleotides read TGTGCCATCACAGCGGGGGGGAATGAGCAGTTCTTC.

This chain links TRBV29-1 with TRBJ2-7; D possibly corresponds to TRBD1 (6 bases). Trimming stripped 6 bases from V and 2 bases from J, with 14 bases between. The CDR3 sequence is 13 residues long. The germline CDR1 and CDR2 sequences are SQVTM and ANQGSEA. CDR3 DNA sequence: TGCAGCGTATCGGGACACCTAGCCTACGAGCAGTACTTC. Translated, it gives CSVSGHLAYEQYF.

The chain carries TRBV5-1 and TRBJ1-5, with TRBD1 matching 8 bases. CDR1 and CDR2 (germline): SGHRS, YFSETQ. V shed 3 bases and J 2 bases; nucleotides not matched to a gene: 4. This CDR3 is 15 amino acids long. The CDR3 reads CASSSQDRGNQPQHF. CDR3 in DNA: TGCGCCAGCAGCTCGCAGGACAGGGGCAATCAGCCCCAGCATTTT.

The chain couples TRBV2 to TRBJ2-7; D call uncertain. The CDR3 loop spans 11 amino acids. Germline CDR1 SNHLY, CDR2 FYNNEI. Between the trimmed V and J ends, which lost 5 bases and 7 bases, there was a span of 9 bases. The CDR3 spells CASSPDQEQYF. In DNA, the CDR3 is TGTGCCAGCAGTCCGGACCAGGAGCAGTACTTC. Looking up the rest from reference TRBV2 and TRBJ2-7 gives the full variable domain: EPEVTQTPSHQVTQMGQEVILRCVPISNHLYFYWYRQILGQKVEFLVSFYNNEISEKSEIFDDQFSVERPDGSNFTLKIRSTKLEDSAMYFCASSPDQEQYFGPGTRLTVT.

The CDR3 DNA is TGTGCCAGCAGTGTCGGACCCGACAATGAGCAGTTCTTC. Protein sequence: CASSVGPDNEQFF. The rearrangement uses TRBV2 and TRBJ2-1; D not resolved. The germline gives CDR1 SNHLY, CDR2 FYNNEI. The CDR3 extends over 13 amino acids. V dropped 4 bases and J dropped 5 bases, with 9 bases sitting between them.

This chain links TRBV15 with TRBJ2-1, with 7 bases lining up with TRBD2. The CDR3 has 16 residues. Germline trimming cut 1 base from V and 3 bases from J; bases unmatched to any gene: 6. Germline CDR1 LNHNV, CDR2 YYDKDF (reference sequence). In DNA form, the CDR3 reads TGTGCCACCAGCAGAGTTCCAGCGGGGTACTACAATGAGCAGTTCTTC. Its protein product is CATSRVPAGYYNEQFF.

The CDR3 region has the DNA TGCGCCAGCAGCCACAAAGGGACTAGCGGGGGCTACAATGAGCAGTTCTTC. Translation gives CASSHKGTSGGYNEQFF. V gene TRBV4-1 combines with J gene TRBJ2-1, with 14 positions matching TRBD2. The germline V gene encodes CDR1 MGHRA and CDR2 YSYEKL. The junction had 4 bases not matched to a gene; V was cut back by 3 bases and J by 3 bases. This CDR3 region has 17 residues.

The chain links TRBV11-2 to TRBJ2-5, with D perhaps being TRBD1 or TRBD2 (5 bases each). The V gene lost 0 bases and the J gene lost 2 bases, with 10 bases spanning the gap. The germline V gene encodes CDR1 SGHAT and CDR2 FQNNGV. The CDR3 is 15 amino acids. The CDR3 DNA is TGTGCCAGCAGCTTAGAATGGGGGTTGCAAGAGACCCAGTACTTC. Translated, it gives CASSLEWGLQETQYF. Together with reference TRBV11-2 and TRBJ2-5, the CDR3 gives the full variable domain: EAGVAQSPRYKIIEKRQSVAFWCNPISGHATLYWYQQILGQGPKLLIQFQNNGVVDDSQLPKDRFSAERLKGVDSTLKIQPAKLEDSAVYLCASSLEWGLQETQYFGPGTRLLVL.

J is TRBJ1-5 and V is TRBV6-1; 9 bases are shared with TRBD1. The CDR3 is made up of 16 amino acids. Germline-derived CDR1 and CDR2 are MNHNS and SASEGT. The ends lost 3 bases at V and 6 bases at J; junction bases unmatched: 9. CDR3 amino acids: CASSEGQGYVGQPQHF. The CDR3 coding sequence is TGTGCCAGCAGTGAGGGACAGGGATATGTTGGTCAGCCCCAGCATTTT.

The chain combines TRBV7-9 with TRBJ1-4; 7 bases match TRBD1. The V segment lost 5 bases and the J segment 6 bases; nucleotides outside the gene matches: 12. The germline V gene encodes CDR1 SEHNR and CDR2 FQNEAQ (reference sequence). This CDR3 spans 16 amino acids. CDR3 DNA sequence: TGTGCCAGCAGCACCGGGACAGTACCTATTTATGAAAAACTGTTTTTT. This translates into CASSTGTVPIYEKLFF. Variable domain in full (rest from reference TRBV7-9 and TRBJ1-4): DTGVSQNPRHKITKRGQNVTFRCDPISEHNRLYWYRQTLGQGPEFLTYFQNEAQLEKSRLLSDRFSAERPKGSFSTLEIQRTEQGDSAMYLCASSTGTVPIYEKLFFGSGTQLSVL.

The rearrangement joins TRBV29-1 to TRBJ1-2; D is unclear. Trimming pared 3 bases from V and 3 bases from J, leaving 23 bases between. This CDR3 has 17 amino acids. In germline, CDR1 is SQVTM, CDR2 ANQGSEA. The CDR3: CSVDDPKTGHLDYGYTF. The CDR3 bases are TGCAGCGTTGATGACCCCAAGACGGGTCATCTGGACTATGGCTACACCTTC.

V is TRBV10-3 and J is TRBJ1-6, with TRBD1 as a possible D gene (5 bases). Trimming cost V 3 bases and J 7 bases, with 10 bases left between them. Per germline, CDR1 ENHRY and CDR2 SYGVKD. The length of the CDR3 is 14 residues. CDR3 amino acids: CAISDSRGNSPLHF. As DNA, the CDR3 is TGTGCCATCAGTGACTCTAGGGGAAATTCACCCCTCCACTTT.

Concerning this clone: The junction departs from germline at one end; a sequencing error may be responsible. The chain carries TRBV7-7 and TRBJ2-7; TRBD2 matches 7 bases. There are 15 residues in the CDR3. CDR1 and CDR2 from the germline V gene are SSHAT and FNYEAQ (reference sequence). The CDR3, as DNA: TGTGCTAGCAGCCCCGGACTAGTTCCCCCCAACGAGCAGTACTTC. Its translation is CASSPGLVPPNEQYF.

V is TRBV5-1 and J is TRBJ1-1; 7 positions match TRBD1. The CDR3 length is 14 residues. After removal of 0 bases from V and 3 bases from J, the junction contained 2 bases not matched to a gene. In germline, CDR1 is SGHRS, CDR2 YFSETQ. The CDR3 region has the DNA TGCGCCAGCAGCTTGGAAGGGGGCTACACTGAAGCTTTCTTT. Translating it yields CASSLEGGYTEAFF.

This chain uses TRBV5-1 with TRBJ2-7, with a possible D match to TRBD1 (7 bases). Germline V gene sequence: CDR1 SGHRS, CDR2 YFSETQ. V was clipped by 1 base and J by 3 bases, with 20 bases between them. This CDR3 is built from 17 residues. This CDR3 is CASSLLPRGASFYEQYF. The DNA for the CDR3 is TGCGCCAGCAGCTTGCTCCCCAGGGGGGCTTCCTTCTACGAGCAGTACTTC.

This chain connects TRBV5-1 to TRBJ2-5; no clear D gene. This CDR3 is 14 amino acids long. The V and J ends lost 0 bases and 3 bases respectively, with 9 bases between them. Germline V lookup: CDR1 SGHRS, CDR2 YFSETQ. The CDR3 sequence is CASSLGGKEETQYF. CDR3 sequence (DNA): TGCGCCAGCAGCTTGGGTGGGAAAGAAGAGACCCAGTACTTC.